This TCR beta chain was sequenced in a study of human T cells and chemical hapten exposure. TCRdb independently ran MiXCR on the RACE reads; one entry per CDR3 protein. The table includes over 130,000 distinct CDR3 sequences, about 10% detected once. Study results and caveats: The donor cohort had alopecia, so its immune response may not match that of healthy people.

CDR1 SGHVS and CDR2 FNYEAQ come from the germline V gene. The V end lost 4 bases, the J end lost 11 bases, and 15 bases lay between the germline ends. This CDR3 is built from 13 residues. In regard to this clonotype: Its antigen is currently unknown.

The time point was: patch test 2, 6 weeks after DPC sensitization. Treatment denoted: therapeutic diphenylcyclopropenone sensitization with weekly scalp DPC. The chain couples TRBV7-6 to TRBJ2-1; possible D gene TRBD2, 7 bases. The source is a woman aged 45-65 years with alopecia areata. Some clones in this sample may be carry-over from other donors' samples. Material: whole blood, obtained in connection with sensitization to the hapten diphenylcyclopropenone (DPC). CDR3: CASSSGGGPKQFF. CDR3 nucleotide sequence: TGTGCCAGCAGCTCGGGGGGCGGACCGAAGCAGTTCTTC.